This TCR beta chain was recorded in a study of shared clonotypes between healthy human individuals. Overall study context: Plates per donor: three CD4 naive, three CD4 memory, two CD8 naive, one CD8 memory.

About this clone itself: The antigen remains undetermined.

Measured with immunoSEQ multiplex PCR; TCRdb has only the in-frame clones, and not every one. The sample comprises about 2.4 million clones, just over 90% of which are singletons, and 0.11% to 0.15% rests with the top ten. Germline trimming cut 11 bases from V and 0 bases from J; bases unmatched to any gene: 10. Per the germline V gene, CDR1 is MNHNS and CDR2 is SASEGT. This CDR3 contains 15 residues. General study results and limits: Rarefaction demonstrated incomplete sorted-subset sequencing despite large depth. Sampling was confined to blood; repertoires within tissues likely differ. Clonotypes which were not shared had lower generation probabilities than clonotypes that all four donors shared.

The chain has TRBV6-1 and TRBJ2-1, with 7 bases matching TRBD2. Sequencing was performed on naive CD4+ T cells sorted from blood. Subset given: CD45RA+ positively selected. The TCR comes from a man aged 18 to 30 in good health. The CDR3 region has the DNA TGTGCCGCCACCCTTGGCGGGAGCTCCTACAATGAGCAGTTCTTC. Translation: CAATLGGSSYNEQFF.